The text below deals with one T cell receptor (beta chain). These data belong to a study of OX40 agonist ivuxolimab in advanced cancers. Produced via immunoSEQ multiplex PCR; TCRdb's table is partial and in-frame only. Of approximately 22,000 clones in the sample, around 85% are singletons; the top ten hold approximately 16%. The sequencing used CD4+ or CD8+ T cells sorted from blood, collected in a trial of the OX40 agonist ivuxolimab. The TCR sequence derives from an adult with an advanced solid tumor such as melanoma, head and neck, liver or kidney cancer.

The CDR3 DNA follows: TGCGCCAGCAGCTTGGGTCCTGAAGCTTTCTTT. Protein: CASSLGPEAFF. The rearrangement joins TRBV5-1 to TRBJ1-1; D unclear. Germline lookup yields CDR1 SGHRS and CDR2 YFSETQ. V was shortened by 0 bases and J by 6 bases, with 3 bases between the two germline ends. The CDR3 loop spans 11 amino acids.